These 28 T cell receptor beta chains share one sample of origin, sequenced in a study of T cells in Graves' hyperthyroidism and ophthalmopathy. It was RNA transcripts that yielded the amplified TCR beta CDR3 regions. In the first-round RT-PCR of the TCR CDR3, the HTBI primer set was used. TCRdb itself ran the multiplex PCR reads through MiXCR, one entry per CDR3 protein. The sample contains around 720,000 distinct CDR3 sequences, approximately 40% of which appear only once. Sequencing used blood. All receptors derive from a woman in her forties with Graves' hyperthyroidism.

Ten or more counts support this clonotype. The V call is TRBV19, the J call TRBJ2-2; unclear D gene. The CDR3 spans 13 residues. The germline V gene encodes CDR1 LNHDA and CDR2 SQIVND (reference sequence). V lost 5 bases and J 1 base, leaving 5 bases between the germline ends. CDR3: CASSSLNTGELFF. CDR3 sequence (DNA): TGTGCCAGTAGTTCCCTGAACACCGGGGAGCTGTTTTTT.

There are a few counts of this clonotype. This chain links TRBV7-9 with TRBJ2-7; D call uncertain. The CDR3 is 13 amino acids. Per the germline V gene, CDR1 is SEHNR and CDR2 is FQNEAQ (reference sequence). Between the trimmed V and J ends, which lost 0 bases and 6 bases, there was a span of 9 bases. CDR3 bases: TGTGCCAGCAGCTTAGCGGTAGGGCGCGAGCAGTACTTC. This encodes CASSLAVGREQYF.

The chain has TRBV7-8 and TRBJ2-1; 9 positions agree with TRBD2. The germline V gene has CDR1 SGHVS and CDR2 FQNEAQ. This CDR3 has 18 amino acids. V shed 3 bases and J 4 bases; nucleotides not matched to a gene: 13. The CDR3 region is CASSFANSGSFSYNEQFF. In nucleotides, the CDR3 is TGTGCCAGCAGCTTCGCTAATAGCGGGAGCTTTTCTTACAATGAGCAGTTCTTC. The whole variable domain, remainder taken from reference TRBV7-8 and TRBJ2-1, is GAGVSQSPRYKVAKRGQDVALRCDPISGHVSLFWYQQALGQGPEFLTYFQNEAQLDKSGLPSDRFFAERPEGSVSTLKIQRTQQEDSAVYLCASSFANSGSFSYNEQFFGPGTRLTVL.

The chain has TRBV12-3 or TRBV12-4 and TRBJ2-5; D not certain. The CDR3 runs to 11 residues. With 7 bases removed from V and 10 bases from J, the gap between germline ends came to 13 bases. In nucleotides, the CDR3 is TGTGCCAGCAAAGGCATTAGTGTCCAGTACTTC. The encoded protein is CASKGISVQYF.

This chain uses TRBV6-2 or TRBV6-3 with TRBJ2-5; D is ambiguous. CDR1 MNHEY and CDR2 SVGEGT come from the germline V gene. The length of the CDR3 is 16 residues. Trimming left V 4 bases short and J 3 bases short, with 18 bases between. CDR3 sequence reads: CASSSPSQGSKETQYF. In nucleotides, the CDR3 is TGTGCCAGCAGTTCTCCTTCACAAGGTTCGAAAGAGACCCAGTACTTC.

The rearrangement uses TRBV29-1 and TRBJ1-2, with D possibly TRBD1 on 5 matching bases. CDR3 size: 13 residues. Germline lookup yields CDR1 SQVTM and CDR2 ANQGSEA. Trimming took off 8 bases at V and 4 bases at J, with 17 bases between the two ends. CDR3 sequence reads: CSLETERPYGYTF. CDR3 DNA: TGCAGCTTAGAGACAGAAAGGCCCTATGGCTACACCTTC.

As concerns this clonotype: A much larger clone is a single base away; this may be a read error. It is likely a read error, because the conserved phenylalanine at the end of the CDR3 is missing. The rearrangement links TRBV29-1 to TRBJ1-1; D may be TRBD1 (6 bases). The germline V gene has CDR1 SQVTM and CDR2 ANQGSEA. This CDR3 has 13 residues. V lost 6 bases, J lost 5 bases, and 16 bases lay in between. The CDR3 reads CSVQTGIWTEAFL. CDR3 coding DNA: TGCAGCGTCCAAACAGGGATATGGACTGAAGCTTTCCTT.

V gene TRBV6-5 combines with J gene TRBJ1-5; D remains ambiguous. This CDR3 is built from 15 residues. Between the trimmed V and J ends, which lost 6 bases and 0 bases, there was a span of 12 bases. CDR1 MNHEY and CDR2 SVGAGI come from the germline V gene. The CDR3: CASSRRHDSNQPQHF. For the CDR3, the DNA is TGTGCCAGCAGCCGCCGGCACGATAGCAATCAGCCCCAGCATTTT.

CDR3 nucleotides: TGTGCCAGCAGCGTAGCTGGAGGGCAGCAAGAGACCCAGTACTTC. Protein product: CASSVAGGQQETQYF. This chain uses TRBV9 with TRBJ2-5, with D tentatively TRBD2 (6 bases). Trimming left V 0 bases short and J 2 bases short, with 11 bases between. The CDR3 sequence is 15 residues long. Germline values: CDR1 SGDLS, CDR2 YYNGEE.

This clonotype occurred many times. The chain has TRBV24-1 and TRBJ1-1; the D gene is possibly TRBD1 (5 bases). Germline-derived CDR1 and CDR2 are KGHDR and SFDVKD. V was clipped by 1 base and J by 7 bases, with 6 bases between them. CDR3 size: 12 residues. CDR3 DNA: TGTGCCACCAGTGATTTTCAGGGTGAAGCTTTCTTT. This gives the protein CATSDFQGEAFF.

The chain joins TRBV10-3 to TRBJ2-7; tentatively, D is TRBD2 (5 bases). Deletions cut 5 bases from V and 3 bases from J, with 14 bases between. Germline-derived CDR1 and CDR2 are ENHRY and SYGVKD. The CDR3 has 14 amino acids. CDR3 nucleotide sequence: TGTGCCATCAGTTGGAGGCTAGCCGGCTACGAGCAGTACTTC. Translating it yields CAISWRLAGYEQYF.

This clonotype was picked up a small number of times. J is TRBJ1-1 and V is TRBV30; D is uncertain. V lost 0 bases and J 1 base, leaving 3 bases between the germline ends. Germline lookup yields CDR1 GTSNPN and CDR2 SVGIG (reference sequence). This CDR3 has 12 amino acids. This chain's CDR3 is CAWSVPNTEAFF. The DNA of the CDR3 is TGTGCCTGGAGTGTACCGAACACTGAAGCTTTCTTT.

At least ten counts were recorded for this clonotype. This sequence joins TRBV7-2 and TRBJ1-1; D perhaps matches TRBD1 (5 bases). Germline CDR1 and CDR2: SGHTA and FQGNSA. With 3 bases removed from V and 9 bases from J, the gap between germline ends came to 11 bases. This CDR3 comprises 12 residues. CDR3 protein: CASSFQHRKAFF. CDR3 bases: TGTGCCAGCAGCTTTCAACACAGGAAAGCTTTCTTT.

This clonotype came up many times. V is TRBV4-3 and J is TRBJ2-7; 10 bases match TRBD1. In germline, CDR1 is LGHNA, CDR2 YSLEER. The V gene end was trimmed by 5 bases and the J gene end by 4 bases; junction bases not matched to a gene: 8. This CDR3 region has 15 residues. The CDR3 nucleotides read TGCGCCAGCAGCTTTTCCGGGACAGGGGAATACGAGCAGTACTTC. Translating it yields CASSFSGTGEYEQYF.

This clonotype has just a few counts. The J gene is TRBJ1-1, the V gene TRBV5-1, with D possibly matching TRBD1 (6 bases). Germline V gene lookup returns CDR1 SGHRS and CDR2 YFSETQ. V was shortened by 4 bases and J by 4 bases, with 17 bases between the two germline ends. This CDR3 comprises 15 residues. The CDR3 nucleotides read TGCGCCAGCAGCCCCGTTTACAGGGAGGGCACTGAAGCTTTCTTT. It yields the protein CASSPVYREGTEAFF.

This clonotype was found many times. This sequence joins TRBV10-3 and TRBJ2-7; no reliable D call. This CDR3 is 15 amino acids long. The V end was cut by 10 bases, the J end by 1 base, with 20 bases between. CDR1 ENHRY and CDR2 SYGVKD come from the germline V gene. DNA for the CDR3: TGTGCCAGCCGACCTCCTCGATCCTCGTCCTACGAGCAGTACTTC. Translated, it gives CASRPPRSSSYEQYF.

The V call is TRBV29-1, the J call TRBJ1-1; D remains unclear. The length of the CDR3 is 15 residues. Germline CDR1 is SQVTM and CDR2 is ANQGSEA. V lost 7 bases and J lost 3, with 21 bases in between. The CDR3 nucleotides read TGCAGCGCCAGCAGCTTGGCCGGTGGATACACTGAAGCTTTCTTT. Translation gives CSASSLAGGYTEAFF.

The CDR3 DNA is TGTGCCAGCAGCGACGTCGATACGCAGTATTTT. As protein: CASSDVDTQYF. The chain has TRBV7-9 and TRBJ2-3; D is uncertain. The germline gives CDR1 SEHNR, CDR2 FQNEAQ (reference sequence). Trimming pared 5 bases from V and 6 bases from J, leaving 6 bases between. CDR3 length equals 11 residues.

This rearrangement joins TRBV7-9 to TRBJ1-1; tentatively, D is TRBD1 (5 bases). Germline CDR1 SEHNR, CDR2 FQNEAQ (reference sequence). The CDR3 contains 15 residues. V was pared by 8 bases and J by 3 bases, with 19 bases between. Here the CDR3 reads CASPPNAWGDTEAFF. CDR3 bases: TGTGCCAGCCCCCCCAATGCCTGGGGGGACACTGAAGCTTTCTTT.

Regarding this clonotype: Its ends do not fully match the called genes, so a read error is possible. The gene calls are TRBV9 and TRBJ2-3; D call uncertain. The CDR3 spans 12 residues. Per germline, CDR1 SGDLS and CDR2 YYNGEE. DNA for the CDR3: TGTGCCGGCAGCGCCCTCTCGGATACGCAGTATTTT. This gives the protein CAGSALSDTQYF.

The chain links TRBV20-1 to TRBJ1-2; D remains ambiguous. Trimming left V 0 bases short and J 6 bases short, with 14 bases between. Germline V gene data show CDR1 as DFQATT and CDR2 as SNEGSKA (reference sequence). The CDR3 has 14 amino acids. The CDR3 region is CSARDLRAENGYTF. The CDR3 nucleotides are TGCAGTGCTAGAGATCTGCGGGCGGAGAATGGCTACACCTTC.

This clonotype was observed a few times. The chain recombines TRBV6-5 with TRBJ1-2; TRBD1 matches at 8 bases. Germline V gene lookup returns CDR1 MNHEY and CDR2 SVGAGI. After removal of 5 bases from V and 8 bases from J, the junction contained 13 bases not matched to a gene. The CDR3 consists of 15 residues. The CDR3 loop is CASSPGKQGDGGYTF. The CDR3, as DNA: TGTGCCAGCAGTCCCGGAAAACAGGGGGACGGGGGCTACACCTTC.

This clonotype was recorded only once. The chain recombines TRBV7-2 with TRBJ2-7, with D maybe TRBD1 (6 bases). Germline V gene sequence: CDR1 SGHTA, CDR2 FQGNSA. Trimming shortened V by 5 bases and J by 4 bases, and 15 bases separated the two germline ends. This CDR3 spans 14 amino acids. Here the CDR3 reads CASSHRDNRYEQYF. CDR3 nucleotides: TGTGCCAGCAGCCACCGGGACAACCGATACGAGCAGTACTTC.

Only a few counts were recorded for this clonotype. The chain has TRBV6-5 and TRBJ1-2, with no clear D. V was clipped by 0 bases and J by 8 bases, with 10 bases between them. Germline CDR1 and CDR2: MNHEY and SVGAGI. The CDR3 has 13 residues. The CDR3 nucleotides are TGTGCCAGCAGTTACTCTCTGGGAGGAGGCTACACCTTC. It codes for CASSYSLGGGYTF.

The sample holds many counts of this clonotype. The rearrangement uses TRBV20-1 and TRBJ1-4; perhaps TRBD1 as D (5 bases). Germline CDR1 is DFQATT and CDR2 is SNEGSKA (reference sequence). CDR3 length equals 15 residues. V was pared by 1 base and J by 7 bases, with 16 bases between. Written as DNA, the CDR3 is TGCAGTGCTAGAGCCGTACTTGGGGGGAGTGAAAAACTGTTTTTT. It yields the protein CSARAVLGGSEKLFF.

The V call is TRBV19, the J call TRBJ2-7, with D perhaps assigned TRBD1 or TRBD2 (5 bases each). The CDR3 runs 14 residues. Trimming took off 5 bases at V and 2 bases at J, with 13 bases between the two ends. Germline lookup yields CDR1 LNHDA and CDR2 SQIVND (reference sequence). CDR3 nucleotides: TGTGCCAGTAGTTCGGGACCGGAGGCCTACGAGCAGTACTTC. This translates into CASSSGPEAYEQYF.

This clonotype was seen many times. The rearrangement links TRBV10-3 to TRBJ2-5; D tentatively reads TRBD1 or TRBD2 (7 bases each). Germline lookup yields CDR1 ENHRY and CDR2 SYGVKD. This CDR3 is 12 amino acids long. V dropped 11 bases and J dropped 5 bases, with 15 bases sitting between them. The CDR3 region has the DNA TGTGCCGGGGGGGACAGAAAGGAGACCCAGTACTTC. Its translation is CAGGDRKETQYF.

The CDR3 region has the DNA TGTGCCAGCAGTTACCTGAGACTAGCAACAGAGACCCAGTACTTC. It encodes CASSYLRLATETQYF. J is TRBJ2-5 and V is TRBV6-6, with 7 bases fitting TRBD2. Germline CDR1 reads MNHNY; CDR2 reads SVGAGI (reference sequence). CDR3 length: 15 amino acids. Unmatched junction bases numbered 7, after V lost 2 bases and J lost 4 bases.